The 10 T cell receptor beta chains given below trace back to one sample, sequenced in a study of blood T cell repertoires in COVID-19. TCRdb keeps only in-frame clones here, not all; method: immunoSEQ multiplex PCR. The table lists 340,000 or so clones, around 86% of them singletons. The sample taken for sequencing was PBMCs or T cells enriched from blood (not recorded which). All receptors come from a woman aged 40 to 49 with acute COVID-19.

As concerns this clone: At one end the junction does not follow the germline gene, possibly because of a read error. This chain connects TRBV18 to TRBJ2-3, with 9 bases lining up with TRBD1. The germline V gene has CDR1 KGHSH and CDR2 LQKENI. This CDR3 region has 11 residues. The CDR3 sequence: CASSPRDREDF. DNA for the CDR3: TGTGCCAGCTCACCCCGGGACAGGGAGGATTTT.

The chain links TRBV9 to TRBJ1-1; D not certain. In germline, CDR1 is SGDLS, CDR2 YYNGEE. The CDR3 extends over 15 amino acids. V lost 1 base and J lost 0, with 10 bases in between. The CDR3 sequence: CASSVSAALNTEAFF. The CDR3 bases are TGTGCCAGCAGCGTAAGCGCAGCACTGAACACTGAAGCTTTCTTT.

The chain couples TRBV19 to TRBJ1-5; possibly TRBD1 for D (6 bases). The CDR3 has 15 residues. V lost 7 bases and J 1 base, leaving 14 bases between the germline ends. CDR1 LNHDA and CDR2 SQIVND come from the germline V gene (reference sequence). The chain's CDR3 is CASNEGGGSNQPQHF. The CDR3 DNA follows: TGTGCCAGTAACGAAGGGGGGGGGAGCAATCAGCCCCAGCATTTT.

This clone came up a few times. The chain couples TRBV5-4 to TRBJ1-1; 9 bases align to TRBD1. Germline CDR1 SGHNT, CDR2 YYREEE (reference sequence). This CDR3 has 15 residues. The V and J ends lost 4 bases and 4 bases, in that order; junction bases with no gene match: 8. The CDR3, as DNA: TGTGCCAGCAGCCGGGACAGGGTATTCGGCACTGAAGCTTTCTTT. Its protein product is CASSRDRVFGTEAFF. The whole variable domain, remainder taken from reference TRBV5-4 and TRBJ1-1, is ETGVTQSPTHLIKTRGQQVTLRCSSQSGHNTVSWYQQALGQGPQFIFQYYREEENGRGNFPPRFSGLQFPNYSSELNVNALELDDSALYLCASSRDRVFGTEAFFGQGTRLTVV.

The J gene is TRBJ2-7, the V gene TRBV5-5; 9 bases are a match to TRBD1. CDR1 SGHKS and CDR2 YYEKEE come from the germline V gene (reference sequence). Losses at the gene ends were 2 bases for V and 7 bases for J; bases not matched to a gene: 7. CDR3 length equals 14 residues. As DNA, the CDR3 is TGTGCCAGCAGCTTAATTCCCGGGACAGGGGAGCAGTACTTC. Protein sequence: CASSLIPGTGEQYF.

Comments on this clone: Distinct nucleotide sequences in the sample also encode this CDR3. The CDR3 region is CASSERGRGETQYF. CDR3 in DNA: TGTGCCAGCAGTGAAAGGGGGCGCGGTGAGACCCAGTACTTC. This chain connects TRBV6-1 to TRBJ2-5, with 7 bases fitting TRBD1. Trimming at V came to 2 bases and at J to 5 bases, leaving 5 bases not matched to a gene. Looked up from germline, CDR1 is MNHNS and CDR2 is SASEGT. The CDR3 length is 14 residues.

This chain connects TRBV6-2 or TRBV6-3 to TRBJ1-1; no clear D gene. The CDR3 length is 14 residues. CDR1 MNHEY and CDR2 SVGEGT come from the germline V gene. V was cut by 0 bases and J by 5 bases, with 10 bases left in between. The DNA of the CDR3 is TGTGCCAGCAGTTACTCCGAGTATTGGACTGAAGCTTTCTTT. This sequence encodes CASSYSEYWTEAFF.

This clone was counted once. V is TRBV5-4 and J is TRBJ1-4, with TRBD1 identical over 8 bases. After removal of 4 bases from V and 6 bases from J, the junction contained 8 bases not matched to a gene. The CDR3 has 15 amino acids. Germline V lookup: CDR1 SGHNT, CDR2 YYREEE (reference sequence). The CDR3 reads CASSVVTGDHEKLFF. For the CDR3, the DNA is TGTGCCAGCAGCGTGGTGACAGGGGATCATGAAAAACTGTTTTTT.

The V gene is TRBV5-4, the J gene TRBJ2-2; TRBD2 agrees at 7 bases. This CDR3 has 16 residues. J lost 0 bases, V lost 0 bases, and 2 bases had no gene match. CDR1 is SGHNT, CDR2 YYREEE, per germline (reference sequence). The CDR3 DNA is TGTGCCAGCAGCTTGGTAGGGACTACGAACACCGGGGAGCTGTTTTTT. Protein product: CASSLVGTTNTGELFF.

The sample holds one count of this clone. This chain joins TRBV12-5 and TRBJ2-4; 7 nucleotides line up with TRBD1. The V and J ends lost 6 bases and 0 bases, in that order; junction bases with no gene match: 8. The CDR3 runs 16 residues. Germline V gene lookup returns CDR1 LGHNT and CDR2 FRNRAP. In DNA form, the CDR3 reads TGTGCTAGTGGCAACGACAGGGCACTAGCCAAAAACATTCAGTACTTC. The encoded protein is CASGNDRALAKNIQYF.